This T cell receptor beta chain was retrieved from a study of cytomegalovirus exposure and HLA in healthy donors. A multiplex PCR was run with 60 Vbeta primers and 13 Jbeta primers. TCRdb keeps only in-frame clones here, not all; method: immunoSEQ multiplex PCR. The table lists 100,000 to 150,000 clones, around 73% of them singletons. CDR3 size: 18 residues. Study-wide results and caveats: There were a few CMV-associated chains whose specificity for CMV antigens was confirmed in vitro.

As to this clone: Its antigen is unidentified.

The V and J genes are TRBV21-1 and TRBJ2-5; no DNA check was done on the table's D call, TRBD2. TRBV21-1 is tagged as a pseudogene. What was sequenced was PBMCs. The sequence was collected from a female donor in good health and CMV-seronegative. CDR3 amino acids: CASSKTFRLAGIQETQYF. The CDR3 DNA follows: TGTGCCAGCAGCAAAACCTTTAGACTAGCGGGGATCCAAGAGACCCAGTACTTC.